This T cell receptor (beta chain) was captured by sequencing in a study of brain T cells in children with intractable seizures. Whole-study results and caveats: Pre- and post-surgery blood differed in depth, so pre-surgery absences may be undersampling.

With regard to this clone: Its specificity is unknown.

Time point meaning: blood from clinic visit 5 months post-surgery; TSC patient then seizure free. Surgery cases with the highest brain T cell transcript signatures were chosen for sequencing. Before surgery, patients took at least one anti-epileptic drug. Some clones are missing from TCRdb's copy, which holds only in-frame ones; the method was immunoSEQ multiplex PCR. The sample lists 300,000 to 400,000 clones; 93% were seen once. Trimming took off 6 bases at V and 5 bases at J, with 14 bases between the two ends. The CDR3 spans 13 residues. CDR1 and CDR2 from the germline V gene are SNHLY and FYNNEI.

The V gene is TRBV2, the J gene TRBJ2-7, with D possibly being TRBD1 (6 bases). The source material was peripheral blood, sampled 4 to 5 months after surgery. The receptor comes from a boy under two years old with tuberous sclerosis and intractable seizures. This chain's CDR3 is CASREQGGNEQYF. The CDR3 DNA is TGTGCCAGCAGGGAACAGGGTGGGAACGAGCAGTACTTC.